This T cell receptor beta chain was retrieved from a study of blood T cell repertoires in COVID-19. Study at large: In each case, the material was cDNA or gDNA derived from T cells, B-cell-depleted T cells, or PBMCs.

V was clipped by 5 bases and J by 2 bases, with 13 bases between them. The CDR3 runs to 14 residues. Germline V lookup: CDR1 LNHNV, CDR2 YYDKDF (reference sequence). Original processing notes: Amplification of reference gene primers provided the estimated nucleated cell counts. Clones were read by immunoSEQ multiplex PCR, and TCRdb kept only the in-frame ones, dropping some. V, J and clone size are those of that table, while D and trimming were read from the DNA. This sample has about 350,000 clones, with about 88% found just once. The specimen sequenced was PBMCs or T cells enriched from blood (not recorded which). The sequence was collected from a woman between 25 and 40 years old who had recovered from COVID-19. The chain uses TRBV15 and TRBJ2-7; a possible D gene is TRBD1 (6 bases). CDR3 sequence reads: CATSFGTPTYEQYF. The CDR3 DNA reads as TGTGCCACCAGCTTCGGGACACCTACCTACGAGCAGTACTTC.